The sequence of this T cell receptor beta chain was determined in a study of chemoradiotherapy in HPV16-positive cancers. Data came from immunoSEQ multiplex PCR; TCRdb stores just in-frame clones and leaves some out. The data show 17,000 or so clones, just under 70% seen once. The germline V gene has CDR1 SGHDN and CDR2 FVKESK. The CDR3 is 16 amino acids. V lost 1 base and J lost 7, with 17 bases in between. Comment on this clone: What it recognizes is unknown.

Study-level findings and limits: Better recurrence-free survival went with HPV-responsive T-cell expansion in HPV16-positive patients. Candidate HPV-specific clones and E7-related TCR motifs grew in tumor during treatment.

The material was tumor tissue, obtained from a patient who underwent chemoradiotherapy. The TCR sequence derives from a human donor with HPV-associated anogenital cancer. V is TRBV14 and J is TRBJ2-1; D might be TRBD1 or TRBD2, each matching 7 bases. CDR3 sequence: CASSQAGAGGGNEQFF. In nucleotides, the CDR3 is TGTGCCAGCAGCCAAGCAGGGGCAGGGGGAGGGAATGAGCAGTTCTTC.